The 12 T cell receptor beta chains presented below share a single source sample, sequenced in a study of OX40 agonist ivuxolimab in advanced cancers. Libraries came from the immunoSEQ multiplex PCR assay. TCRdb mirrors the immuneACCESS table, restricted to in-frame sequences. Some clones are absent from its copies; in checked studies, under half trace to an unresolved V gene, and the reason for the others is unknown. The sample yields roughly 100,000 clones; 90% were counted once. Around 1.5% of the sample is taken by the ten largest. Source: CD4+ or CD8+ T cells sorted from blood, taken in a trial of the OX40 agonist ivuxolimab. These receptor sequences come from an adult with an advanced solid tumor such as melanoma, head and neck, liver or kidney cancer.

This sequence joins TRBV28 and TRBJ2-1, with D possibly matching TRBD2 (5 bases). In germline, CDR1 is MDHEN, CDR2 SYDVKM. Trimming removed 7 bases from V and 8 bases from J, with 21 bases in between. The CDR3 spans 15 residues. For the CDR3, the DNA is TGTGCCAGCACCCCTCGACTCAGGTTGCGGGATGAGCAGTTCTTC. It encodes CASTPRLRLRDEQFF. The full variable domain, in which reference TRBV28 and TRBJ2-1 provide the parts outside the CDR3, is DVKVTQSSRYLVKRTGEKVFLECVQDMDHENMFWYRQDPGLGLRLIYFSYDVKMKEKGDIPEGYSVSREKKERFSLILESASTNQTSMYLCASTPRLRLRDEQFFGPGTRLTVL.

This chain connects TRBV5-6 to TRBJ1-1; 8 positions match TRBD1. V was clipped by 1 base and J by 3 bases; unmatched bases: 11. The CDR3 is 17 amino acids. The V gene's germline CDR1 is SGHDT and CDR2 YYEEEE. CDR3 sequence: CASSLFGQGAEDTEAFF. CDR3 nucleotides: TGTGCCAGCAGCTTGTTCGGCCAGGGGGCTGAGGACACTGAAGCTTTCTTT.

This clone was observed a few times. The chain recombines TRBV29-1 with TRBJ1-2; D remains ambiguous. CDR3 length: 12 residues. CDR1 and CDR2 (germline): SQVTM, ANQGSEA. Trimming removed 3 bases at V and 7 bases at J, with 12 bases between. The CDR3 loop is CSVDLSSGGYTF. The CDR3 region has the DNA TGCAGCGTTGATTTGTCCTCCGGTGGCTACACCTTC.

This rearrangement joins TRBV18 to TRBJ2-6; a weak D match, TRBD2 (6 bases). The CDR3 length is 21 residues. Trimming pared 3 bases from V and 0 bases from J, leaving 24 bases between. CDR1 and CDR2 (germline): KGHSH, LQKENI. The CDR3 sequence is CASSPPVGSTRLSSGANVLTF. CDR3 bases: TGTGCCAGCTCACCTCCCGTCGGGTCGACTAGGCTTAGCTCTGGGGCCAACGTCCTGACTTTC.

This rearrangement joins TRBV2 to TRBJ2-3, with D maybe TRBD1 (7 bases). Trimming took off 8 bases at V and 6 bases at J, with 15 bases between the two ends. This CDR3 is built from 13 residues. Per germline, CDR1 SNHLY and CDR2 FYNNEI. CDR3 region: CASGRGDVDTQYF. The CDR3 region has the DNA TGTGCCAGCGGCAGGGGGGATGTTGATACGCAGTATTTT.

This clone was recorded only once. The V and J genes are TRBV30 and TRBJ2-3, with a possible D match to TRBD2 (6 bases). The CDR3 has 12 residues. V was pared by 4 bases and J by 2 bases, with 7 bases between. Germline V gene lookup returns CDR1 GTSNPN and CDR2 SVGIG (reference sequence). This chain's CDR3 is CAWTGLTDTQYF. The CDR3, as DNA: TGTGCCTGGACGGGACTCACAGATACGCAGTATTTT.

CDR3 sequence: CASSKPGLAASTDTQYF. For the CDR3, the DNA is TGTGCCAGCAGTAAACCGGGACTAGCAGCTAGCACAGATACGCAGTATTTT. This chain connects TRBV27 to TRBJ2-3; 9 bases fit TRBD2. CDR1 is MNHEY and CDR2 is SMNVEV in the germline V gene (reference sequence). The CDR3 totals 17 residues. Losses at the gene ends were 5 bases for V and 0 bases for J; bases not matched to a gene: 9.

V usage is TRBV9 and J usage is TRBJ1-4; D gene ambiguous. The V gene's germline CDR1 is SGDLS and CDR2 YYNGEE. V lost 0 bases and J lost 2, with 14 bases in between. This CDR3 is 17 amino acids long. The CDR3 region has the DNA TGTGCCAGCAGCGTAGTTTCCCCGTTGTCGACTAATGAAAAACTGTTTTTT. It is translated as CASSVVSPLSTNEKLFF.

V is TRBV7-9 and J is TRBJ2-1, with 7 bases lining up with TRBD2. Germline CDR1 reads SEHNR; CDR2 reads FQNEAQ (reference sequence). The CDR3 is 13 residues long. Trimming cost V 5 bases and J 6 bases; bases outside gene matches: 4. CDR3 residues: CASSRGEFNEQFF. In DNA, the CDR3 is TGTGCCAGCAGCCGGGGGGAGTTCAATGAGCAGTTCTTC. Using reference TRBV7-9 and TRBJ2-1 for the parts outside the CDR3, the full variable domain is DTGVSQNPRHKITKRGQNVTFRCDPISEHNRLYWYRQTLGQGPEFLTYFQNEAQLEKSRLLSDRFSAERPKGSFSTLEIQRTEQGDSAMYLCASSRGEFNEQFFGPGTRLTVL.

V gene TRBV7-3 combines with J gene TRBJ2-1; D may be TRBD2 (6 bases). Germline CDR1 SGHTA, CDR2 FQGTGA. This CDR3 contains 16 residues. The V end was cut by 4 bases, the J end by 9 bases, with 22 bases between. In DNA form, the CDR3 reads TGTGCCAGCAGCTCTAGCGCCCTTGCGTCCGGGGGTGAGCAGTTCTTC. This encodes CASSSSALASGGEQFF.

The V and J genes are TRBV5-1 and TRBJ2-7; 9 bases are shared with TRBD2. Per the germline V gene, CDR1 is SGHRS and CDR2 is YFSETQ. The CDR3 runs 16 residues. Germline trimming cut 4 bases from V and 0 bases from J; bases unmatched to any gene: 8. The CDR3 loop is CASSPLTSGSSYEQYF. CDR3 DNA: TGCGCCAGCAGCCCCCTGACTAGCGGTAGCTCCTACGAGCAGTACTTC.

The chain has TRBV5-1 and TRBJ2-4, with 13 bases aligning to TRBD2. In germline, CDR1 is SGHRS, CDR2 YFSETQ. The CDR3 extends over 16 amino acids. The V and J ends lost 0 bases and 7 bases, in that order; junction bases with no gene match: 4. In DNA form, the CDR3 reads TGCGCCAGCAGCTTGGAAGGACTAGCGGGAGTGAACATTCAGTACTTC. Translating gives CASSLEGLAGVNIQYF.